This T cell receptor beta chain is drawn from a study of blood T cell repertoires in COVID-19. The overall study: Material from acute and convalescent COVID-19 was sourced from the United States, Italy and Spain. The analysed material was cDNA or gDNA that came from T cells, B-cell-depleted T cells, or PBMCs.

Original methodology: Reference gene primer amplification in the assay estimated nucleated cell counts. Sequenced by immunoSEQ multiplex PCR; TCRdb stores in-frame clones only, minus some. For V, J and clone size, that table is used; D and trimming come from the DNA. The sample has 150,000 to 200,000 clones, more than 75% seen once. Germline values: CDR1 SGHNT, CDR2 YENEEA. Trimming took 5 bases from V and 10 from J; bases not matched to a gene: 4. The CDR3 spans 12 residues. Followed over time, Seattle patients had been enrolled while infection was active. The TCR was taken from a woman aged 70-85 years with COVID-19, enrolled during active disease. The sample comprised peripheral blood. The chain joins TRBV11-3 to TRBJ1-1; 10 bases map to TRBD1. CDR3 sequence: CASSPDRGRAFF. CDR3 DNA: TGTGCCAGCAGCCCTGACAGGGGGCGAGCTTTCTTT. The full variable domain, rest sourced from reference TRBV11-3 and TRBJ1-1, is EAGVVQSPRYKIIEKKQPVAFWCNPISGHNTLYWYLQNLGQGPELLIRYENEEAVDDSQLPKDRFSAERLKGVDSTLKIQPAELGDSAVYLCASSPDRGRAFFGQGTRLTVV.